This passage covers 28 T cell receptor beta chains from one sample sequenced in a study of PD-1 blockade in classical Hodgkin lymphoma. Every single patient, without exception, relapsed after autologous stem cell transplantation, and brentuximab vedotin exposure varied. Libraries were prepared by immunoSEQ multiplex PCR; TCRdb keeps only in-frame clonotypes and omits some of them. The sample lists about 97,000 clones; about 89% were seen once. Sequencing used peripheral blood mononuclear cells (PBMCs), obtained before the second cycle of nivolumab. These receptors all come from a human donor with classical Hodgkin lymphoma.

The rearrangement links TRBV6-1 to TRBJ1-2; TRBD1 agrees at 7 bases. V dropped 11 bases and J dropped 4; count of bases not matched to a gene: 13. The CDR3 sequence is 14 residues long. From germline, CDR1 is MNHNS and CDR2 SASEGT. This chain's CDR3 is CALLPGTVPYGYTF. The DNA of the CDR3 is TGTGCCCTCTTACCGGGGACAGTCCCCTATGGCTACACCTTC.

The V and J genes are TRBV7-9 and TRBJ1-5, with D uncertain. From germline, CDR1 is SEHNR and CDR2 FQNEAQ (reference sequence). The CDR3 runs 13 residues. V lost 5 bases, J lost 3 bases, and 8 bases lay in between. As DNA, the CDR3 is TGTGCCAGCAGCCCCAGCATCAATCAGCCCCAGCATTTT. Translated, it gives CASSPSINQPQHF.

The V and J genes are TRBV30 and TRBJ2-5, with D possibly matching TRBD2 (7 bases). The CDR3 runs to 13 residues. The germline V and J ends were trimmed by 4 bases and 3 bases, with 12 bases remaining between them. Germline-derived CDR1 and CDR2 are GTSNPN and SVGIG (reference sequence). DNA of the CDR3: TGTGCCTGGACGCGAGGGGGGGAAGAGACCCAGTACTTC. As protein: CAWTRGGEETQYF.

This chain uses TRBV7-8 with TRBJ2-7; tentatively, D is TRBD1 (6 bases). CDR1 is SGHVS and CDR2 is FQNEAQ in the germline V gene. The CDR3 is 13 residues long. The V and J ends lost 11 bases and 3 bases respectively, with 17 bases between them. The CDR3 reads CAGGSGRYYEQYF. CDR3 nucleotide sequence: TGTGCCGGGGGCTCAGGGCGCTACTACGAGCAGTACTTC. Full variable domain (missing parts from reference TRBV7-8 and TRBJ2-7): GAGVSQSPRYKVAKRGQDVALRCDPISGHVSLFWYQQALGQGPEFLTYFQNEAQLDKSGLPSDRFFAERPEGSVSTLKIQRTQQEDSAVYLCAGGSGRYYEQYFGPGTRLTVT.

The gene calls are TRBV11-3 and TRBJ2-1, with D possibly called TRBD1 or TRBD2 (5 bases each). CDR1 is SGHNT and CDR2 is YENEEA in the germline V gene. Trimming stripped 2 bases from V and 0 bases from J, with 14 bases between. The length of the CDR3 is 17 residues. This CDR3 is CASSLTSWGSSYNEQFF. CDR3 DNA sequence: TGTGCCAGCAGCTTAACGTCGTGGGGGAGCTCCTACAATGAGCAGTTCTTC.

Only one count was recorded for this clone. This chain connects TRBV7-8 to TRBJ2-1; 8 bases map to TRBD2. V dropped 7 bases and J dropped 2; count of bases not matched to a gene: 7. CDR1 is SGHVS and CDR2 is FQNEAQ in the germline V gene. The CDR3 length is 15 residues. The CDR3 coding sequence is TGTGCCAGCAAAGGGCGGCGGGGGGCCTACAATGAGCAGTTCTTC. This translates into CASKGRRGAYNEQFF.

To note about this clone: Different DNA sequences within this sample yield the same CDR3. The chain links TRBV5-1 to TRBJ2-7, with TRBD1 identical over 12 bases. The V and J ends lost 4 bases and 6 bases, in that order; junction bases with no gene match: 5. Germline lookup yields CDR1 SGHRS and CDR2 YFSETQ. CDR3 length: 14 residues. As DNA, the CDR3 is TGCGCCAGCAGCCCGGGACAGGGGGCGAGCGAGCAGTACTTC. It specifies CASSPGQGASEQYF.

The CDR3 DNA reads TGTGCCAGTACAGGGATCGGTGGAGGCTACACCTTC. This codes for CASTGIGGGYTF. The chain joins TRBV19 to TRBJ1-2, with D perhaps TRBD1 (5 bases). The germline V gene has CDR1 LNHDA and CDR2 SQIVND (reference sequence). Trimming shortened V by 7 bases and J by 8 bases, and 14 bases separated the two germline ends. This CDR3 comprises 12 residues.

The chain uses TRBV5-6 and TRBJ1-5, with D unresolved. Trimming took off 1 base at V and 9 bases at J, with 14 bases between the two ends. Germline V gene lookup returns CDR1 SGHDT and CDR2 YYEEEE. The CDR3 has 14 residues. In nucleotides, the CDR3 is TGTGCCAGCAGCTTGAACGGGGAGGTAGGGCCCCAGCATTTT. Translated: CASSLNGEVGPQHF.

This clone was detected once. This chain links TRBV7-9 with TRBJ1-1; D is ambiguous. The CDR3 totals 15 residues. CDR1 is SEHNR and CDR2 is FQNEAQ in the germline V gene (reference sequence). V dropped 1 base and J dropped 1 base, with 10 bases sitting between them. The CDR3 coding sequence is TGTGCCAGCAGCTTAGGCGGCGGCCAGAACACTGAAGCTTTCTTT. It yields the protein CASSLGGGQNTEAFF.

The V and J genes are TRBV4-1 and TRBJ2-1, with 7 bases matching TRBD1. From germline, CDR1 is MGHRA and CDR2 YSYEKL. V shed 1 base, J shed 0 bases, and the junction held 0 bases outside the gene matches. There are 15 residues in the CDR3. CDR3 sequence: CASSQGQGSYNEQFF. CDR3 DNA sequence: TGCGCCAGCAGCCAAGGACAGGGCTCCTACAATGAGCAGTTCTTC.

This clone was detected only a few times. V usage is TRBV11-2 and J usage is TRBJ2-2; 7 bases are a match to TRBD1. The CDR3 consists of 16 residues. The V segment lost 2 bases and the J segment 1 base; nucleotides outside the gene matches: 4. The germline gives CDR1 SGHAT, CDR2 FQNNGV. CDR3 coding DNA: TGTGCCAGCAGCTTATTTACAGGGGTGAACACCGGGGAGCTGTTTTTT. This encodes CASSLFTGVNTGELFF.

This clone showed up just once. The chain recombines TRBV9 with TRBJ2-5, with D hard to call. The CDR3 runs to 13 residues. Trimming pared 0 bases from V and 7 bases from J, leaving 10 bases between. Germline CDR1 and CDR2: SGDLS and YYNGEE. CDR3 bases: TGTGCCAGCAGCGTAGGAGGTCTGGGGACCCAGTACTTC. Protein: CASSVGGLGTQYF.

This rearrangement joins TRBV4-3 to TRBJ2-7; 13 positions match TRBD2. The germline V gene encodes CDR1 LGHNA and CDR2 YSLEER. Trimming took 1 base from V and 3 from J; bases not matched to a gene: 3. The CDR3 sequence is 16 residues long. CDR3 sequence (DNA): TGCGCCAGCAGCCAAGGACTAGCGGGGGGACTCTACGAGCAGTACTTC. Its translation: CASSQGLAGGLYEQYF.

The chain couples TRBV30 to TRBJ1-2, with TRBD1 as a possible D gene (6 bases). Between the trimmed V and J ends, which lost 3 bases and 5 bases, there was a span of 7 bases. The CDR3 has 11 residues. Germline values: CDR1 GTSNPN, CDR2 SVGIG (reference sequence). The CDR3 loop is CAWSTGYGYTF. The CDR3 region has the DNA TGTGCCTGGAGCACAGGGTATGGCTACACCTTC.

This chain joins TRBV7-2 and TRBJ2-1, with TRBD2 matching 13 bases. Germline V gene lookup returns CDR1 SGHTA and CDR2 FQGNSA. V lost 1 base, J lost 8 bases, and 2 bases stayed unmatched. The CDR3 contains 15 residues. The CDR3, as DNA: TGTGCCAGCAGCTTAGGACTAGCGGGGGGCGATGAGCAGTTCTTC. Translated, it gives CASSLGLAGGDEQFF.

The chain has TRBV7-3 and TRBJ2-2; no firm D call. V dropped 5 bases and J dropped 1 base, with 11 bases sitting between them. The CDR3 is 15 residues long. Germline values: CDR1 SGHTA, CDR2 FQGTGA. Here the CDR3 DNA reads TGTGCCAGCAGCCGCGAGGCAGGGAACACCGGGGAGCTGTTTTTT. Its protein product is CASSREAGNTGELFF.

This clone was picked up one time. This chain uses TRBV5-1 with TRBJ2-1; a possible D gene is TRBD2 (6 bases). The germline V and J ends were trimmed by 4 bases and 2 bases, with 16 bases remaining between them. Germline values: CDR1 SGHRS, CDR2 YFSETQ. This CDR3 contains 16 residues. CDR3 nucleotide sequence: TGCGCCAGCAGCCACCCCGGGAGCTCAGCCTACAATGAGCAGTTCTTC. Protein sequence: CASSHPGSSAYNEQFF.

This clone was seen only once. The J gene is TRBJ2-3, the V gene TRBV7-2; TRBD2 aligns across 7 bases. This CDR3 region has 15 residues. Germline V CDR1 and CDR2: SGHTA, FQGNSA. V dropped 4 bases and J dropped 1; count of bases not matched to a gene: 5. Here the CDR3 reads CASSSLSGGTDTQYF. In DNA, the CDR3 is TGTGCCAGCAGCTCCCTCAGCGGGGGCACAGATACGCAGTATTTT.

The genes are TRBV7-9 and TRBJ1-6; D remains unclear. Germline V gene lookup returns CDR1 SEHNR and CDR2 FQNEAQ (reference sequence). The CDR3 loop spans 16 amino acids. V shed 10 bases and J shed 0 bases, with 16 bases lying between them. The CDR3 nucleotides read TGTGCCACTCCGGACGGAGTAAGCTCCTATAATTCACCCCTCCACTTT. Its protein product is CATPDGVSSYNSPLHF.

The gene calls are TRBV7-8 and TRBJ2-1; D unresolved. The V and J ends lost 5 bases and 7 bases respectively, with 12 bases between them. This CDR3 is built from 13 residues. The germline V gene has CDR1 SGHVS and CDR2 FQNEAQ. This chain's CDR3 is CASSPSGSNEQFF. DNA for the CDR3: TGTGCCAGCAGCCCGTCCGGGTCAAATGAGCAGTTCTTC. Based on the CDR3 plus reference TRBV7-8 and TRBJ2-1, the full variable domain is GAGVSQSPRYKVAKRGQDVALRCDPISGHVSLFWYQQALGQGPEFLTYFQNEAQLDKSGLPSDRFFAERPEGSVSTLKIQRTQQEDSAVYLCASSPSGSNEQFFGPGTRLTVL.

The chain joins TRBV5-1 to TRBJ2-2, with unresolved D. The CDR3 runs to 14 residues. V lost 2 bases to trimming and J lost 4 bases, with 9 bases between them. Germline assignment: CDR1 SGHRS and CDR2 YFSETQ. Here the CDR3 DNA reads TGCGCCAGCAGCTTACCGGGTAGCACCGGGGAGCTGTTTTTT. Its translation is CASSLPGSTGELFF.

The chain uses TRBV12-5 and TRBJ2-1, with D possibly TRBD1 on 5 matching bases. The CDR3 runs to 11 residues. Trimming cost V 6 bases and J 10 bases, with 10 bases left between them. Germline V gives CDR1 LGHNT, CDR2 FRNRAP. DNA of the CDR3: TGTGCTAGTGGCCAATGGACAGAGCAGTTCTTC. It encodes CASGQWTEQFF.

CDR3 loop: CASSLGSGTAYEQYF. CDR3 coding DNA: TGTGCCAGCAGCTTAGGCTCCGGGACAGCCTACGAGCAGTACTTC. The gene calls are TRBV11-2 and TRBJ2-7; TRBD1 aligns across 7 bases. The CDR3 loop spans 15 amino acids. V shed 1 base, J shed 2 bases, and the junction held 5 bases outside the gene matches. Germline assignment: CDR1 SGHAT and CDR2 FQNNGV.

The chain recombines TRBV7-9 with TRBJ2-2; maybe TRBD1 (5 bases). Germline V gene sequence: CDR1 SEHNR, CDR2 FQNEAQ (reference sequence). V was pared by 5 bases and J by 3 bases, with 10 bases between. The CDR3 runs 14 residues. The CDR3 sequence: CASSDQTDTGELFF. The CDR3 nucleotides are TGTGCCAGCAGCGATCAGACAGACACCGGGGAGCTGTTTTTT.

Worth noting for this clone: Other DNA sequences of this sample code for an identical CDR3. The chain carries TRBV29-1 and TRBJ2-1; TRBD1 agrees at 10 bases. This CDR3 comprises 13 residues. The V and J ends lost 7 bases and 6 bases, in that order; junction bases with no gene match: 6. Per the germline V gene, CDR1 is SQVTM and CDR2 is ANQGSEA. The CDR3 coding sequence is TGCAGCGCCGGACAGGGGGTCGTCAATGAGCAGTTCTTC. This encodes CSAGQGVVNEQFF.

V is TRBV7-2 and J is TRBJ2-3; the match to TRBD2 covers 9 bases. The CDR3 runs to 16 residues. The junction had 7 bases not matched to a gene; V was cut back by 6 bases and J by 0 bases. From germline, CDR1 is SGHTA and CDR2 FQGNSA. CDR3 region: CASRSRGGASTDTQYF. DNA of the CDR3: TGTGCCAGCAGGTCGCGGGGGGGCGCAAGCACAGATACGCAGTATTTT.

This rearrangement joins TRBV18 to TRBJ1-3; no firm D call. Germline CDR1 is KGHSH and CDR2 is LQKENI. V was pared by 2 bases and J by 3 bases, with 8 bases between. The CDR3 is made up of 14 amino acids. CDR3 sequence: CASSPSGSGNTIYF. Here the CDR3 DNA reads TGTGCCAGCTCACCAAGTGGCAGTGGAAACACCATATATTTT.